This passage covers 8 T cell receptor beta chains from one sample sequenced in a study of T cells of healthy individuals. TCRdb ran MiXCR on the 5' RACE reads and lists one entry per CDR3 protein. This repertoire shows 60,000 to 70,000 distinct CDR3 sequences, about 16% found once; its top ten account for around 4.7%. These receptors all stem from a human donor in good health.

The sample holds a few counts of this clonotype. The chain is built from TRBV7-9 and TRBJ1-4; a possible D gene is TRBD1 (5 bases). The CDR3 is 14 amino acids. Germline V gene lookup returns CDR1 SEHNR and CDR2 FQNEAQ (reference sequence). Trimming left V 4 bases short and J 5 bases short, with 11 bases between. The CDR3 region has the DNA TGTGCCAGCAGCTCGGGGCTAGGAAATGAAAAACTGTTTTTT. Its protein is CASSSGLGNEKLFF.

The chain links TRBV6-2 or TRBV6-3 to TRBJ2-1; D unclear. Deletions cut 6 bases from V and 1 base from J, with 16 bases between. The germline CDR1 and CDR2 sequences are MNHEY and SVGEGT. The CDR3 has 16 residues. The CDR3 DNA follows: TGTGCCAGCAGCCGGGCTGGGCAGTTATCCTACAATGAGCAGTTCTTC. Its protein is CASSRAGQLSYNEQFF.

The chain combines TRBV20-1 with TRBJ2-3, with 7 bases matching TRBD2. The CDR3 spans 14 residues. The germline V gene encodes CDR1 DFQATT and CDR2 SNEGSKA (reference sequence). The CDR3 is CSTTGTTYTDTQYF. CDR3 sequence (DNA): TGCAGCACAACCGGGACTACCTACACAGATACGCAGTATTTT.

This clonotype was observed a few times. This chain's CDR3 is CASSLPVGLQNEQFF. CDR3 coding DNA: TGTGCCAGCAGCTTACCGGTCGGGCTGCAAAATGAGCAGTTCTTC. V and J are TRBV7-2 and TRBJ2-1; no definite D call. Germline CDR1 SGHTA, CDR2 FQGNSA. This CDR3 comprises 15 residues. The V end was cut by 2 bases, the J end by 7 bases, with 15 bases between.

This clonotype appeared many times. This chain links TRBV7-2 with TRBJ1-6; D is unclear. Trimming left V 0 bases short and J 10 bases short, with 4 bases between. CDR1 and CDR2 (germline): SGHTA, FQGNSA. The CDR3 covers 12 residues. The CDR3 protein is CASSLALSPLHF. Written as DNA, the CDR3 is TGTGCCAGCAGCTTAGCGTTATCACCCCTCCACTTT. Filled out from reference TRBV7-2 and TRBJ1-6, the complete variable domain reads GAGVSQSPSNKVTEKGKDVELRCDPISGHTALYWYRQSLGQGLEFLIYFQGNSAPDKSGLPSDRFSAERTGGSVSTLTIQRTQQEDSAVYLCASSLALSPLHFGNGTRLTVT.

This clonotype was detected many times. The J gene is TRBJ2-7, the V gene TRBV7-9, with 8 bases lining up with TRBD2. Looked up from germline, CDR1 is SEHNR and CDR2 is FQNEAQ (reference sequence). V shed 0 bases and J 3 bases; nucleotides not matched to a gene: 1. The CDR3 extends over 14 amino acids. The CDR3 coding sequence is TGTGCCAGCAGCTTAGCTAGCGGGAACTACGAGCAGTACTTC. As protein: CASSLASGNYEQYF.

This clonotype has a handful of counts. The chain uses TRBV20-1 and TRBJ1-1; D unresolved. The CDR3 consists of 13 residues. The germline V gene encodes CDR1 DFQATT and CDR2 SNEGSKA (reference sequence). Trimming removed 0 bases at V and 3 bases at J, with 8 bases between. For the CDR3, the DNA is TGCAGTGCTAGAGATTTTTATTACACTGAAGCTTTCTTT. Translation: CSARDFYYTEAFF.

The chain recombines TRBV12-3 or TRBV12-4 with TRBJ2-1; D is unresolved. Trimming left V 5 bases short and J 9 bases short, with 11 bases between. CDR3 length equals 12 residues. As DNA, the CDR3 is TGTGCCAGCAGTCCCCCCCGGGTTGAGCAGTTCTTC. It translates to CASSPPRVEQFF.